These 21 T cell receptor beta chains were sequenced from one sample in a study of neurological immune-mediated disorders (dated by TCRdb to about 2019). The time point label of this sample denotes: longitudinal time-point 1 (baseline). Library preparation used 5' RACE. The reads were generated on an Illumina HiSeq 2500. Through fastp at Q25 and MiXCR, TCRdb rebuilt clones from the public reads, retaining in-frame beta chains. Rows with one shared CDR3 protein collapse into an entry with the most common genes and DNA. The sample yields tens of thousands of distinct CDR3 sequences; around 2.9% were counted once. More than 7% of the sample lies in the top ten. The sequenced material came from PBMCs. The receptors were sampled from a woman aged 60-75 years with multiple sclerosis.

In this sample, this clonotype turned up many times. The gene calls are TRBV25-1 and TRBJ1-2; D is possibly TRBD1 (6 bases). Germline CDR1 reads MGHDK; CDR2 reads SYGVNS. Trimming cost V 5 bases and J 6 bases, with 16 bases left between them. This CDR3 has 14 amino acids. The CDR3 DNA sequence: TGTGCCAGCAGTCGTGACGGGGGGGCTCATGGCTACACCTTC. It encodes CASSRDGGAHGYTF.

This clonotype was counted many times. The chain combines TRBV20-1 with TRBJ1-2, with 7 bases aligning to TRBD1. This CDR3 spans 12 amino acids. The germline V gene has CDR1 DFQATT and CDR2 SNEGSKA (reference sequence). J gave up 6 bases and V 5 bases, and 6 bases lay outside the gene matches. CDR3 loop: CSASGTVNGYTF. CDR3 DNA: TGCAGTGCTTCCGGGACAGTCAATGGCTACACCTTC.

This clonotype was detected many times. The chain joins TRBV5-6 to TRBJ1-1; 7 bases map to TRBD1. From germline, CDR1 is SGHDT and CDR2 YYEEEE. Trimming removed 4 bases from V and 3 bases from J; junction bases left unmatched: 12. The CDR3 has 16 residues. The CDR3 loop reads CASSPIGGQLYTEAFF. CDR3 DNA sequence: TGTGCCAGCAGCCCAATCGGGGGACAGTTATACACTGAAGCTTTCTTT. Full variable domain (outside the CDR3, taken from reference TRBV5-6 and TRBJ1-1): DAGVTQSPTHLIKTRGQQVTLRCSPKSGHDTVSWYQQALGQGPQFIFQYYEEEERQRGNFPDRFSGHQFPNYSSELNVNALLLGDSALYLCASSPIGGQLYTEAFFGQGTRLTVV.

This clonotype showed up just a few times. The CDR3 sequence: CASVKGSRGGYTF. In nucleotides, the CDR3 is TGTGCCAGCGTAAAAGGGAGCCGTGGTGGCTACACCTTC. The rearrangement joins TRBV12-3 or TRBV12-4 to TRBJ1-2; no definite D call. V was pared by 8 bases and J by 7 bases, with 17 bases between. The CDR3 is made up of 13 amino acids.

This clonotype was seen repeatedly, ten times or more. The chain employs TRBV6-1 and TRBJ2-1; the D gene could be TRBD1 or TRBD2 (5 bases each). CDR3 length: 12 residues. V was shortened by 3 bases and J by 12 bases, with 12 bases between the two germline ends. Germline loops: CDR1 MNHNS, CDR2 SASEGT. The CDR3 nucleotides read TGTGCCAGCAGTGAGGGGGTATACGGGCAGTTCTTC. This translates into CASSEGVYGQFF.

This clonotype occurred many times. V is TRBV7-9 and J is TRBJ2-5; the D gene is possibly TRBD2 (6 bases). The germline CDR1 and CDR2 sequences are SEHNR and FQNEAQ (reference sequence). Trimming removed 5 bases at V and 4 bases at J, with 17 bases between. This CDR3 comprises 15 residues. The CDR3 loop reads CASSPKRRVGETQYF. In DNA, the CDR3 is TGTGCCAGCAGCCCGAAGCGGAGGGTCGGAGAGACCCAGTACTTC.

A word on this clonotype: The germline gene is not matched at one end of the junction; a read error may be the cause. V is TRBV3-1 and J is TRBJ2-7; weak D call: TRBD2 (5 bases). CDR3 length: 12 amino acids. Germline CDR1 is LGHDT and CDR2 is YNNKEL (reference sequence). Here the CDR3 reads CDSSTEANEQYF. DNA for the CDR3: TGTGACAGCAGCACGGAGGCTAACGAGCAGTACTTC.

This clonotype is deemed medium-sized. CDR3 loop: CASSLGHRDKNTGELFF. The CDR3 nucleotides are TGCGCCAGCAGCTTGGGACACCGGGACAAGAACACCGGGGAGCTGTTTTTT. This chain joins TRBV5-1 and TRBJ2-2; a weak D match, TRBD1 (6 bases). The germline V gene has CDR1 SGHRS and CDR2 YFSETQ. Trimming left V 0 bases short and J 1 base short, with 13 bases between. The CDR3 contains 17 residues.

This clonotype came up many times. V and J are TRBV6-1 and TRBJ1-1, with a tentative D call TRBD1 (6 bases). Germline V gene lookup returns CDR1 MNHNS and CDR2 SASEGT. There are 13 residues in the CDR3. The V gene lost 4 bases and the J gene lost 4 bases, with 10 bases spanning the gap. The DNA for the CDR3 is TGTGCCAGCAGTGTTACACAGGGCACTGAAGCTTTCTTT. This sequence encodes CASSVTQGTEAFF.

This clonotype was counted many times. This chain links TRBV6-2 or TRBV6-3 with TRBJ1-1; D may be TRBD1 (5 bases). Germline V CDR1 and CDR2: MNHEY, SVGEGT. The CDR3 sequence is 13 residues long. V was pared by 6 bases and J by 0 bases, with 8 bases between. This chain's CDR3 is CASRRGMNTEAFF. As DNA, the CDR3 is TGTGCCAGCAGGCGGGGCATGAACACTGAAGCTTTCTTT.

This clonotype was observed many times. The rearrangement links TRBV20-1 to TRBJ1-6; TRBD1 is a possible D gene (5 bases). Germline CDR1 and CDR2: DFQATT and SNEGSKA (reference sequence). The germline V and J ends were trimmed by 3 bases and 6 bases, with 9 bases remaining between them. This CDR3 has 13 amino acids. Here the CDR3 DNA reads TGCAGTGCTAGTGGCAGGGCTAATTCACCCCTCCACTTT. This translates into CSASGRANSPLHF.

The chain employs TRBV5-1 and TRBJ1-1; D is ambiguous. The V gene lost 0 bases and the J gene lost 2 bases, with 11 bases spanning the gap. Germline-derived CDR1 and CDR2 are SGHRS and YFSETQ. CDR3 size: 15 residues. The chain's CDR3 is CASSLGRRINTEAFF. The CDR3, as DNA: TGCGCCAGCAGCTTGGGCAGGAGGATAAACACTGAAGCTTTCTTT.

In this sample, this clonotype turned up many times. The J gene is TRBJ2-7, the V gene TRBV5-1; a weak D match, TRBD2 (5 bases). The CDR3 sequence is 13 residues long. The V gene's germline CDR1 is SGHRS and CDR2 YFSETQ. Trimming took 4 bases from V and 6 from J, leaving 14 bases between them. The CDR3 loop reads CASSQTSSGEQYF. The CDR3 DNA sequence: TGCGCCAGCAGCCAAACTAGTTCGGGCGAGCAGTACTTC.

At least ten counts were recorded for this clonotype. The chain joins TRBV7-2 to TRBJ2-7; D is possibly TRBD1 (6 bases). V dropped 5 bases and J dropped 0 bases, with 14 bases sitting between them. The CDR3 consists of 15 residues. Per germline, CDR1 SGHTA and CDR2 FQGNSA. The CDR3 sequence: CASSVDRISSYEQYF. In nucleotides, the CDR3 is TGTGCCAGCAGCGTAGACAGGATAAGCTCCTACGAGCAGTACTTC.

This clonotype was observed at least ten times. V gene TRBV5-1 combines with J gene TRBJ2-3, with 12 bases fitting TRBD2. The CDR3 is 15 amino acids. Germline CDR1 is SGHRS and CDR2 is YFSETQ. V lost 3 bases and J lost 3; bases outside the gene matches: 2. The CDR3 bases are TGCGCCAGCAGCTACGGACTAGCGGGAACAGATACGCAGTATTTT. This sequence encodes CASSYGLAGTDTQYF.

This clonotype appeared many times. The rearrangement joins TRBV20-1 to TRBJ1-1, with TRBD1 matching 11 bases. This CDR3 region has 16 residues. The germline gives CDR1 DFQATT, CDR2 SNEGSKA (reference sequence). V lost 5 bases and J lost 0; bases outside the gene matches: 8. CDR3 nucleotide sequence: TGCAGTGCTCCCCGGACAGGGGGCTTCATGAACACTGAAGCTTTCTTT. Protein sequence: CSAPRTGGFMNTEAFF.

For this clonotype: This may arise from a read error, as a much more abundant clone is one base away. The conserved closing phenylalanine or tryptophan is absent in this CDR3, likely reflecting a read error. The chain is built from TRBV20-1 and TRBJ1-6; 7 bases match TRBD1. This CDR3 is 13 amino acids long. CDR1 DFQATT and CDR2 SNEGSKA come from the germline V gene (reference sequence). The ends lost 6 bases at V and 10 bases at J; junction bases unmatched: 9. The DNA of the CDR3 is TGCAGTGCGCAAGGGGGCGCGAACTCACCCCTCCACTGT. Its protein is CSAQGGANSPLHC.

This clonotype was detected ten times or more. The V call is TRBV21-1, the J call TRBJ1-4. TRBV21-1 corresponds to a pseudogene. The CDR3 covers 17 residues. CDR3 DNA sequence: TGTGCCAGCAGCAAAGCGGGATTAACAGACTATAATGAAAAACTGTTTTTT. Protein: CASSKAGLTDYNEKLFF.

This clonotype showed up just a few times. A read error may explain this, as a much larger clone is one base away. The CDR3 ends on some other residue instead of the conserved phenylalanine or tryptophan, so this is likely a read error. This CDR3 reads CSAPPVVRDEKLFC. DNA for the CDR3: TGCAGTGCTCCCCCGGTGGTTAGGGATGAAAAACTGTTTTGT. The chain joins TRBV20-1 to TRBJ1-4; the D is unclear. Deletions cut 5 bases from V and 6 bases from J, with 16 bases between. Per germline, CDR1 DFQATT and CDR2 SNEGSKA (reference sequence). The CDR3 extends over 14 amino acids.

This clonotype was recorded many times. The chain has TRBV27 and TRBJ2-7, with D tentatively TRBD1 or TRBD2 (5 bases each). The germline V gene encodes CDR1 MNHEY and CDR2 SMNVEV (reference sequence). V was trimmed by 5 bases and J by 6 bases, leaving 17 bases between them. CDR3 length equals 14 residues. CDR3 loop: CASSLIGTGGEQYF. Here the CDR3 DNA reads TGTGCCAGCAGTCTCATTGGGACGGGCGGCGAGCAGTACTTC.

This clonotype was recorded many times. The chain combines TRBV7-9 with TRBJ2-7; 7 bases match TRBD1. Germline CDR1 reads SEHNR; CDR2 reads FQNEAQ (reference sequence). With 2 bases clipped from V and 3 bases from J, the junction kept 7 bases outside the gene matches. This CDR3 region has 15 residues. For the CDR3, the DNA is TGTGCCAGCAGCTTAAAACAGGGGCCGTTCTACGAGCAGTACTTC. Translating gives CASSLKQGPFYEQYF.